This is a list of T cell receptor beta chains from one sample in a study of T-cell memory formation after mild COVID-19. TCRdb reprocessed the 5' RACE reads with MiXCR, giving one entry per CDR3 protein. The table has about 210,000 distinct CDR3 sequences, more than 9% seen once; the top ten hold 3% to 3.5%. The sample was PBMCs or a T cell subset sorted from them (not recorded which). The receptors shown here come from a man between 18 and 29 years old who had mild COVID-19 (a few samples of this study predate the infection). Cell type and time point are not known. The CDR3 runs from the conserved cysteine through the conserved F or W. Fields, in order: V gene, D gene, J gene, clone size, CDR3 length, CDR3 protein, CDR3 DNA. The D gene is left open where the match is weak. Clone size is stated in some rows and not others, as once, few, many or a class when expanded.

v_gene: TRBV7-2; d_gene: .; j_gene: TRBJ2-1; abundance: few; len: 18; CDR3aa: CASSHPIIRRRSYNEQFF; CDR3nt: TGTGCCAGCAGCCACCCGATCATACGTAGACGGTCCTACAATGAGCAGTTCTTC
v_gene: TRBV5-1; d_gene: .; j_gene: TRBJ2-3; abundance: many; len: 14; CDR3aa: CASGDRALTDTQYF; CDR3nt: TGCGCCAGCGGGGATCGGGCCCTCACAGATACGCAGTATTTT
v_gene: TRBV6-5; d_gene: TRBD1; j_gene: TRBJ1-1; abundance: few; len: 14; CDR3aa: CASSQTGTGEEAFF; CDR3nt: TGTGCCAGCAGTCAAACCGGGACAGGAGAAGAAGCTTTCTTT
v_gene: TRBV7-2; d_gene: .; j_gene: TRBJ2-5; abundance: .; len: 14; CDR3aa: CASSFDRLQETQYF; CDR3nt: TGTGCCAGCAGCTTCGACAGGCTGCAAGAGACCCAGTACTTC
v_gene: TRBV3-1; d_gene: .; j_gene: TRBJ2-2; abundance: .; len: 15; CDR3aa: CASSQERYGVGELFF; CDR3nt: TGTGCCAGCAGCCAAGAGCGGTACGGGGTCGGGGAGCTGTTTTTT
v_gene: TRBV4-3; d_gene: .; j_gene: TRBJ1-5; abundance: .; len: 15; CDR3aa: CASSQIRVRDQPQHF; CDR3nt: TGCGCCAGCAGCCAGATCAGGGTTCGAGATCAGCCCCAGCATTTT
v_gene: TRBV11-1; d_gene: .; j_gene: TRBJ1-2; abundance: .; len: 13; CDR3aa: CASSFTTNYGYTF; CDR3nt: TGTGCCAGCAGCTTCACAACTAACTATGGCTACACCTTC
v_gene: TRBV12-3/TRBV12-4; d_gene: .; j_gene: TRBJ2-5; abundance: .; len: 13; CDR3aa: CASSFVRKETQYF; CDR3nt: TGTGCCAGCAGTTTTGTCAGAAAAGAGACCCAGTACTTC
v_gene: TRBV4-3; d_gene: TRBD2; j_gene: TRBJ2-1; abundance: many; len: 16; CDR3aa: CASSLWAGGATNEQFF; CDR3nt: TGCGCCAGCAGCCTGTGGGCGGGGGGTGCTACAAATGAGCAGTTCTTC
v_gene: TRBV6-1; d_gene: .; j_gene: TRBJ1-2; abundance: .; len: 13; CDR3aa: CASSGAGMYGYTF; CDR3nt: TGTGCCAGCAGTGGGGCAGGAATGTATGGCTACACCTTC
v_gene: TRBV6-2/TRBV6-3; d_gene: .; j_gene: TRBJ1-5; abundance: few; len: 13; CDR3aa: CASRQGLNQPQHF; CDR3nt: TGTGCCAGCCGACAAGGACTGAATCAGCCCCAGCATTTT
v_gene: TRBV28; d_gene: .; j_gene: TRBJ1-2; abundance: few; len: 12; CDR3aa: CASTALPGGYTF; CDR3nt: TGTGCCAGCACCGCTCTCCCGGGGGGCTACACCTTC
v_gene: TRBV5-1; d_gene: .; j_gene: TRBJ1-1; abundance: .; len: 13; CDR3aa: CASSNGWNTEAFF; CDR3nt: TGCGCCAGCAGCAATGGATGGAACACTGAAGCTTTCTTT
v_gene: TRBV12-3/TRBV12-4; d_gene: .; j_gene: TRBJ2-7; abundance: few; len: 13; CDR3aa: CASRPTASYEQYF; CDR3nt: TGTGCCAGCAGGCCGACAGCTTCCTACGAGCAGTACTTC